The 24 T cell receptor beta chains below were found in one sample sequenced in a study of OX40 agonist ivuxolimab in advanced cancers. Data came from immunoSEQ multiplex PCR; TCRdb stores just in-frame clones and leaves some out. The sample holds about 87,000 clones, about 83% seen once. This sample comprised CD4+ or CD8+ T cells sorted from blood, obtained in a trial of the OX40 agonist ivuxolimab. Receptor source: an adult with an advanced solid tumor such as melanoma, head and neck, liver or kidney cancer.

The chain couples TRBV6-5 to TRBJ2-3; D gene unclear. This CDR3 is built from 16 residues. V was pared by 2 bases and J by 9 bases, with 21 bases between. Germline V gives CDR1 MNHEY, CDR2 SVGAGI. Here the CDR3 DNA reads TGTGCCAGCAGTTACCAGGCGGCGACTGCTACGGAGACGCAGTATTTT. Residues: CASSYQAATATETQYF.

J is TRBJ1-1 and V is TRBV4-3; D ambiguous. The CDR3 sequence is 14 residues long. The V gene lost 0 bases and the J gene lost 3 bases, with 8 bases spanning the gap. Germline V lookup: CDR1 LGHNA, CDR2 YSLEER. The CDR3 spells CASSQERLDTEAFF. As DNA, the CDR3 is TGCGCCAGCAGCCAAGAACGACTCGACACTGAAGCTTTCTTT.

This clone was observed a few times. The V call is TRBV6-4, the J call TRBJ2-2, with unresolved D. The CDR3 covers 15 residues. V was cut by 4 bases and J by 4 bases, with 13 bases left in between. CDR1 is MRHNA, CDR2 SNTAGT, per germline. CDR3: CASSAGMVGTGELFF. The CDR3 coding sequence is TGTGCCAGCAGTGCTGGGATGGTAGGCACCGGGGAGCTGTTTTTT.

The chain uses TRBV7-3 and TRBJ2-3; TRBD2 agrees at 9 bases. The V gene end was trimmed by 5 bases and the J gene end by 5 bases; junction bases not matched to a gene: 11. CDR3 length: 16 residues. Germline lookup yields CDR1 SGHTA and CDR2 FQGTGA. CDR3 sequence: CASSLGGGGAGDTQYF. CDR3 in DNA: TGTGCCAGCAGCCTCGGAGGCGGGGGGGCCGGAGATACGCAGTATTTT.

The chain is built from TRBV4-2 and TRBJ2-1; 10 nucleotides match TRBD2. CDR3 length equals 16 residues. Germline values: CDR1 LGHNA, CDR2 YNFKEQ. With V trimmed by 0 bases and J by 9 bases, 8 bases remained unmatched. CDR3 DNA sequence: TGTGCCAGCAGCCAAGACCGAGCGGGAGGGCCGGGTGAGCAGTTCTTC. This encodes CASSQDRAGGPGEQFF.

The chain joins TRBV7-2 to TRBJ2-7; 7 bases map to TRBD2. This CDR3 has 13 amino acids. Germline loops: CDR1 SGHTA, CDR2 FQGNSA. Trimming at V came to 4 bases and at J to 2 bases, leaving 2 bases not matched to a gene. The CDR3 reads CASSWTSAYEQYF. In DNA form, the CDR3 reads TGTGCCAGCAGCTGGACTAGTGCCTACGAGCAGTACTTC.

V is TRBV5-1 and J is TRBJ2-3; TRBD2 aligns across 7 bases. The length of the CDR3 is 15 residues. V shed 0 bases, J shed 4 bases, and the junction held 5 bases outside the gene matches. Looked up from germline, CDR1 is SGHRS and CDR2 is YFSETQ. DNA of the CDR3: TGCGCCAGCAGCTTGGCGGCGGGAGAGGCAGATACGCAGTATTTT. Translated, it gives CASSLAAGEADTQYF. Complete variable domain (other parts from reference TRBV5-1 and TRBJ2-3): KAGVTQTPRYLIKTRGQQVTLSCSPISGHRSVSWYQQTPGQGLQFLFEYFSETQRNKGNFPGRFSGRQFSNSRSEMNVSTLELGDSALYLCASSLAAGEADTQYFGPGTRLTVL.

This chain joins TRBV19 and TRBJ1-6, with D perhaps TRBD1 (5 bases). Germline V gene data show CDR1 as LNHDA and CDR2 as SQIVND (reference sequence). This CDR3 has 13 amino acids. With 1 base removed from V and 10 bases from J, the gap between germline ends came to 8 bases. CDR3 sequence (DNA): TGTGCCAGTAGTATAGTCGGGGACTCACCCCTCCACTTT. It encodes CASSIVGDSPLHF.

This chain connects TRBV6-5 to TRBJ2-7; D not certain. Germline V gene lookup returns CDR1 MNHEY and CDR2 SVGAGI. The CDR3 totals 14 residues. V lost 2 bases, J lost 0 bases, and 8 bases lay in between. The CDR3 DNA reads as TGTGCCAGCAGTTACGGAGCCAGCTCCTACGAGCAGTACTTC. Translation gives CASSYGASSYEQYF.

The rearrangement joins TRBV2 to TRBJ1-2; 8 bases are a match to TRBD1. J gave up 6 bases and V 6 bases, and 6 bases lay outside the gene matches. The germline V gene has CDR1 SNHLY and CDR2 FYNNEI. There are 13 residues in the CDR3. The DNA of the CDR3 is TGTGCCAGCAGCCAGGGGGCGCGGGATGGCTACACCTTC. Its protein product is CASSQGARDGYTF.

The chain uses TRBV7-9 and TRBJ2-3; the D is unclear. The CDR3 has 14 amino acids. The V end lost 5 bases, the J end lost 1 base, and 10 bases lay between the germline ends. The germline gives CDR1 SEHNR, CDR2 FQNEAQ (reference sequence). In DNA, the CDR3 is TGTGCCAGCAGCCCGAACGAGCGCACAGATACGCAGTATTTT. Amino acid sequence: CASSPNERTDTQYF.

This clone was counted only a few times. The chain carries TRBV19 and TRBJ2-7; possible D gene TRBD2, 6 bases. Germline V gene data show CDR1 as LNHDA and CDR2 as SQIVND (reference sequence). The CDR3 totals 14 residues. Trimming took off 5 bases at V and 4 bases at J, with 15 bases between the two ends. CDR3 DNA: TGTGCCAGTAGTGGCCTCGGGGGTGGATACGAGCAGTACTTC. Translating it yields CASSGLGGGYEQYF.

The J gene is TRBJ2-7, the V gene TRBV7-8, with D possibly matching TRBD2 (6 bases). Trimming pared 1 base from V and 3 bases from J, leaving 10 bases between. The CDR3 has 14 amino acids. Germline V CDR1 and CDR2: SGHVS, FQNEAQ. The CDR3 protein is CASSLVAGNYEQYF. The CDR3 DNA is TGTGCCAGCAGCTTAGTGGCGGGGAACTACGAGCAGTACTTC.

The chain carries TRBV7-3 and TRBJ2-2; D not resolved. CDR3 length: 18 residues. The germline V and J ends were trimmed by 0 bases and 0 bases, with 14 bases remaining between them. CDR1 and CDR2 (germline): SGHTA, FQGTGA. For the CDR3, the DNA is TGTGCCAGCAGCTTAACCATCTCGGGTCTATCGAACACCGGGGAGCTGTTTTTT. It is translated as CASSLTISGLSNTGELFF.

The chain carries TRBV5-5 and TRBJ2-7; 16 bases match TRBD2. The CDR3 spans 16 residues. Losses at the gene ends were 4 bases for V and 2 bases for J; bases not matched to a gene: 3. Germline V gene sequence: CDR1 SGHKS, CDR2 YYEKEE (reference sequence). The CDR3 DNA is TGTGCCAGCAGCACGGGGACTAGCGGGAGGGCCTACGAGCAGTACTTC. It is translated as CASSTGTSGRAYEQYF.

This chain joins TRBV11-2 and TRBJ2-3; 9 bases are shared with TRBD2. CDR1 and CDR2 from the germline V gene are SGHAT and FQNNGV. The CDR3 extends over 16 amino acids. Unmatched junction bases numbered 8, after V lost 5 bases and J lost 2 bases. This chain's CDR3 is CASSPLAGPPTDTQYF. The CDR3 nucleotides read TGTGCCAGCAGCCCCCTAGCGGGGCCCCCCACAGATACGCAGTATTTT.

The V and J genes are TRBV4-1 and TRBJ2-7; 8 nucleotides align to TRBD2. Trimming at V came to 0 bases and at J to 1 base, leaving 5 bases not matched to a gene. The CDR3 totals 16 residues. Germline loops: CDR1 MGHRA, CDR2 YSYEKL. CDR3: CASSQEEGLESYEQYF. The CDR3 DNA is TGCGCCAGCAGCCAAGAAGAGGGACTAGAATCCTACGAGCAGTACTTC.

This chain links TRBV11-2 with TRBJ2-1; D possibly corresponds to TRBD2 (7 bases). Trimming left V 1 base short and J 9 bases short, with 10 bases between. The CDR3 spans 13 residues. Germline V lookup: CDR1 SGHAT, CDR2 FQNNGV. This CDR3 reads CASSLVRGAEQFF. The CDR3 DNA reads as TGTGCCAGCAGCTTAGTTCGGGGGGCTGAGCAGTTCTTC.

V and J are TRBV25-1 and TRBJ1-2; possibly TRBD1 for D (5 bases). Per germline, CDR1 MGHDK and CDR2 SYGVNS. CDR3 length equals 13 residues. V gave up 3 bases and J gave up 5 bases, with 10 bases separating them. The CDR3 region is CASSEGGTYGYTF. CDR3 DNA sequence: TGTGCCAGCAGTGAGGGGGGGACTTATGGCTACACCTTC.

The rearrangement joins TRBV21-1 to TRBJ1-4; the D call in the table, TRBD1, was not verified against the DNA. TRBV21-1 is a pseudogene segment. The CDR3 covers 20 residues. In DNA form, the CDR3 reads TGTGCCAGCAGCAAAGCGCAAGGGGGCAGGGACCCCTCAACTAATGAAAAACTGTTTTTT. As protein: CASSKAQGGRDPSTNEKLFF.

This clone has a single count. The V gene is TRBV30, the J gene TRBJ1-5, with 8 bases identical to TRBD1. J was trimmed by 2 bases and V by 2 bases; bases with no gene match: 5. The CDR3 covers 15 residues. Per germline, CDR1 GTSNPN and CDR2 SVGIG (reference sequence). CDR3: CAWSIRGRGNQPQHF. The CDR3 DNA is TGTGCCTGGAGTATCAGGGGGCGAGGCAATCAGCCCCAGCATTTT.

The chain has TRBV4-3 and TRBJ2-5, with TRBD2 matching over 10 bases. This CDR3 region has 15 residues. V shed 4 bases, J shed 5 bases, and the junction held 7 bases outside the gene matches. Germline CDR1 LGHNA, CDR2 YSLEER. CDR3 sequence (DNA): TGCGCCAGCAGCCGACTAGCGGGTGGGTGGGAGACCCAGTACTTC. Amino acid sequence: CASSRLAGGWETQYF.

This rearrangement joins TRBV5-1 to TRBJ2-5; TRBD2 aligns across 8 bases. The V and J ends lost 4 bases and 3 bases, in that order; junction bases with no gene match: 8. CDR3 length: 15 residues. From germline, CDR1 is SGHRS and CDR2 YFSETQ. Here the CDR3 reads CASSPEGLDKETQYF. The DNA of the CDR3 is TGCGCCAGCAGCCCGGAGGGACTAGATAAAGAGACCCAGTACTTC.

This rearrangement joins TRBV14 to TRBJ2-7, with a possible D match to TRBD1 (5 bases). The CDR3 extends over 13 amino acids. V lost 4 bases, J lost 6 bases, and 13 bases lay in between. The germline V gene has CDR1 SGHDN and CDR2 FVKESK. The CDR3 DNA sequence: TGTGCCAGCAGCCTGACTCGAACAGGCGAGCAGTACTTC. It codes for CASSLTRTGEQYF.